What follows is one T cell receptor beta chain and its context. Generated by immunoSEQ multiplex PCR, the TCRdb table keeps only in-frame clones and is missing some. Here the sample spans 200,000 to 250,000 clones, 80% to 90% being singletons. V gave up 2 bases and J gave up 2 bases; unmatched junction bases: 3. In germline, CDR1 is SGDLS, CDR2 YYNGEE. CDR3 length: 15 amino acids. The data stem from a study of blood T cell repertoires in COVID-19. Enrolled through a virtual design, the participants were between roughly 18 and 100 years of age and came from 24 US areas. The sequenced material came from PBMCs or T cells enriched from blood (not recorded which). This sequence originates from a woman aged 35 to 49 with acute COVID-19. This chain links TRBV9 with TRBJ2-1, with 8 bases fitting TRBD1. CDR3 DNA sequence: TGTGCCAGCAGCGTTACAGGGGGAGCCTACAATGAGCAGTTCTTC. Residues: CASSVTGGAYNEQFF.